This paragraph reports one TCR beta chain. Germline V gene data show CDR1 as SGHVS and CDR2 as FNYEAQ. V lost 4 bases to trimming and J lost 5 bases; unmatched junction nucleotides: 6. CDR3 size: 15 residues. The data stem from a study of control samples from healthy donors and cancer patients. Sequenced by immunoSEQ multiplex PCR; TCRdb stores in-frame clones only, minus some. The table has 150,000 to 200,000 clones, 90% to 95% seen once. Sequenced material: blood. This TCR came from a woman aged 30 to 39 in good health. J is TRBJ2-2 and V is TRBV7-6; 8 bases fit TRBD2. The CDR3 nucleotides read TGTGCCAGCAGCTCGACTAGCGCTTCGACCGGGGAGCTGTTTTTT. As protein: CASSSTSASTGELFF. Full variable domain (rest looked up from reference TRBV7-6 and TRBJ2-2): GAGVSQSPRYKVTKRGQDVALRCDPISGHVSLYWYRQALGQGPEFLTYFNYEAQQDKSGLPNDRFSAERPEGSISTLTIQRTEQRDSAMYRCASSSTSASTGELFFGEGSRLTVL.